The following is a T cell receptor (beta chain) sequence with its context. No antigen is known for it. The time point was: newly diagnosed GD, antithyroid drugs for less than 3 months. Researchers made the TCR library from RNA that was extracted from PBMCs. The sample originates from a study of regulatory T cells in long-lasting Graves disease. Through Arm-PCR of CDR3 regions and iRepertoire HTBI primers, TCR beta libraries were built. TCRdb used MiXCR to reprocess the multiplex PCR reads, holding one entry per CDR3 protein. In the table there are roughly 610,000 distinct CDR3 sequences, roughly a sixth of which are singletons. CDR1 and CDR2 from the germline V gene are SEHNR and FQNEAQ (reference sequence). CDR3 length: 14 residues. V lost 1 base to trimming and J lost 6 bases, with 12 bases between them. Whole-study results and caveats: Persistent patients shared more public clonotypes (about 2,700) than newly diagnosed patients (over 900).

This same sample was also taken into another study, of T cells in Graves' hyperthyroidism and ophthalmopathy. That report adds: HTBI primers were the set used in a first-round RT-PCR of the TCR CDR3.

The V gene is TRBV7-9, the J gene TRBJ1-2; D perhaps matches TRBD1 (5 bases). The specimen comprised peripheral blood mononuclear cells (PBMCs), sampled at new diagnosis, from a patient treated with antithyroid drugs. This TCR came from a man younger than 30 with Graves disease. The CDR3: CASSLGQLNDGYTF. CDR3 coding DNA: TGTGCCAGCAGCTTAGGACAGCTGAACGATGGCTACACCTTC. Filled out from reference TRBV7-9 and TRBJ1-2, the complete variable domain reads DTGVSQNPRHKITKRGQNVTFRCDPISEHNRLYWYRQTLGQGPEFLTYFQNEAQLEKSRLLSDRFSAERPKGSFSTLEIQRTEQGDSAMYLCASSLGQLNDGYTFGSGTRLTVV.